Shown below are 30 T cell receptor beta chains from a single sample sequenced in a study of blood T cells in healthy people across ages. Primers used in a second PCR of about 7 to 12 cycles were a sample-barcoded 5' primer and a J-beta primer mix. In TCRdb, the 5' RACE reads were re-called with MiXCR into one record per CDR3 protein. The table shows fewer than 800,000 distinct CDR3 sequences, with approximately 25% occurring only once. These records were also assigned to another study, of T cells of mothers and their children.

Input material: blood. The origin of the receptors is a boy between 10 and 17 years old in good health.

The chain joins TRBV12-3 or TRBV12-4 to TRBJ2-3, with 8 nucleotides matching TRBD2. V lost 5 bases to trimming and J lost 2 bases; unmatched junction nucleotides: 3. This CDR3 region has 14 residues. CDR3 bases: TGTGCCAGCAGTAGCGGGAGAGACACAGATACGCAGTATTTT. This sequence encodes CASSSGRDTDTQYF.

This clonotype has a handful of counts. The chain carries TRBV10-3 and TRBJ1-1, with 8 bases identical to TRBD1. This CDR3 is 15 amino acids long. Germline trimming cut 3 bases from V and 5 bases from J; bases unmatched to any gene: 8. Germline V gene data show CDR1 as ENHRY and CDR2 as SYGVKD. The CDR3 reads CAISDGQGRGTEAFF. The CDR3 region has the DNA TGTGCCATCAGTGATGGACAGGGAAGGGGGACTGAAGCTTTCTTT.

The rearrangement links TRBV6-2 or TRBV6-3 to TRBJ2-1, with TRBD1 matching 9 bases. Germline trimming cut 7 bases from V and 6 bases from J; bases unmatched to any gene: 19. Germline V gives CDR1 MNHEY, CDR2 SVGEGT. The CDR3 is 18 amino acids. The CDR3 DNA sequence: TGTGCCAGCACCTTCCTCCGGGACAGGGACTTAGCCCCCAATGAGCAGTTCTTC. This translates into CASTFLRDRDLAPNEQFF.

This chain uses TRBV4-3 with TRBJ2-7; TRBD2 might be the D (7 bases). The J call is uncertain, as TRBJ2-1 better fits the DNA end. Germline-derived CDR1 and CDR2 are LGHNA and YSLEER. The length of the CDR3 is 14 residues. The CDR3, as DNA: TGCGCCAGCAGCCAAGAGGGGGGGCTTAGTGAGCAGTTCTTC. It encodes CASSQEGGLSEQFF.

The rearrangement links TRBV24-1 to TRBJ1-4; TRBD1 matches 7 bases. Trimming took 2 bases from V and 9 from J; bases not matched to a gene: 5. CDR3 size: 14 residues. Germline values: CDR1 KGHDR, CDR2 SFDVKD. CDR3 bases: TGTGCCACCAGTGATTCAAAGACAGGGAAAAAACTGTTTTTT. Amino acid sequence: CATSDSKTGKKLFF.

This rearrangement joins TRBV4-1 to TRBJ1-3; D gene ambiguous. Trimming cost V 0 bases and J 0 bases, with 12 bases left between them. The CDR3 totals 17 residues. Germline CDR1 MGHRA, CDR2 YSYEKL. The CDR3 DNA sequence: TGCGCCAGCAGCCAAGAAGACTCTAAGTTCTCTGGAAACACCATATATTTT. It translates to CASSQEDSKFSGNTIYF.

This clonotype was detected a few times. The V and J genes are TRBV12-5 and TRBJ1-5, with D unresolved. The CDR3 extends over 14 amino acids. CDR1 is LGHNT and CDR2 is FRNRAP in the germline V gene. Trimming pared 8 bases from V and 4 bases from J, leaving 15 bases between. The CDR3 loop is CASTLTGPNQPQHF. CDR3 DNA: TGTGCTAGTACCTTGACGGGTCCTAATCAGCCCCAGCATTTT. Full variable domain (rest looked up from reference TRBV12-5 and TRBJ1-5): DARVTQTPRHKVTEMGQEVTMRCQPILGHNTVFWYRQTMMQGLELLAYFRNRAPLDDSGMPKDRFSAEMPDATLATLKIQPSEPRDSAVYFCASTLTGPNQPQHFGDGTRLSIL.

The chain employs TRBV20-1 and TRBJ2-7; tentatively, D is TRBD2 (6 bases). From germline, CDR1 is DFQATT and CDR2 SNEGSKA (reference sequence). V lost 5 bases and J 4 bases, leaving 18 bases between the germline ends. The CDR3 is 14 amino acids. The CDR3 is CSALTSVAGYEQYF. CDR3 DNA sequence: TGCAGTGCTCTAACGAGCGTGGCGGGGTACGAGCAGTACTTC.

The CDR3 DNA sequence: TGTGCCAGCAGTCGCCAGGGGGCTTTGGCCAAAAACATTCAGTACTTC. It yields the protein CASSRQGALAKNIQYF. The chain links TRBV28 to TRBJ2-4, with 8 bases identical to TRBD1. After removal of 5 bases from V and 1 base from J, the junction contained 7 bases not matched to a gene. Germline V gene data show CDR1 as MDHEN and CDR2 as SYDVKM. The CDR3 loop spans 16 amino acids.

The genes are TRBV3-1 and TRBJ2-7; weak D call: TRBD2 (6 bases). CDR3 length: 14 amino acids. The V end lost 1 base, the J end lost 6 bases, and 13 bases lay between the germline ends. CDR1 is LGHDT and CDR2 is YNNKEL in the germline V gene (reference sequence). DNA for the CDR3: TGTGCCAGCAGCCAAGGGCGGGATAGGGGCGAGCAGTACTTC. It encodes CASSQGRDRGEQYF.

DNA of the CDR3: TGTGCCAGCAGTCGAACCTCGGACAGGGGGCGCGAGCAGTACTTC. This codes for CASSRTSDRGREQYF. The chain carries TRBV2 and TRBJ2-7; 11 nucleotides agree with TRBD1. V shed 5 bases and J 6 bases; nucleotides not matched to a gene: 9. CDR1 SNHLY and CDR2 FYNNEI come from the germline V gene. CDR3 size: 15 residues.

This clonotype was counted a few times. CDR3 sequence: CASSEQPGRHLHF. The CDR3 DNA reads as TGTGCCAGCAGTGAGCAGCCAGGACGCCACCTCCACTTT. The chain combines TRBV6-4 with TRBJ1-6; D gene ambiguous. Germline V lookup: CDR1 MRHNA, CDR2 SNTAGT. The CDR3 is 13 residues long. V shed 3 bases and J shed 15 bases, with 15 bases lying between them.

This clonotype was detected many times. The chain combines TRBV3-1 with TRBJ1-4; weak D call: TRBD1 (5 bases). The V gene's germline CDR1 is LGHDT and CDR2 YNNKEL (reference sequence). The CDR3 totals 15 residues. V was clipped by 0 bases and J by 6 bases, with 11 bases between them. The CDR3: CASSQEEGTHEKLFF. The CDR3 DNA reads TGTGCCAGCAGCCAAGAGGAAGGGACGCATGAAAAACTGTTTTTT.

The chain combines TRBV7-2 with TRBJ2-2; D may be TRBD2 (6 bases). Per the germline V gene, CDR1 is SGHTA and CDR2 is FQGNSA. Trimming took 1 base from V and 8 from J, leaving 8 bases between them. The CDR3 consists of 13 residues. The CDR3 loop reads CASSLGGEGELFF. Here the CDR3 DNA reads TGTGCCAGCAGCTTAGGGGGGGAGGGGGAGCTGTTTTTT.

A few counts support this clonotype. The genes are TRBV12-3 or TRBV12-4 and TRBJ2-3, with TRBD1 identical over 10 bases. V trimming: 2 bases; J trimming: 2 bases; junction bases outside the gene matches: 7. This CDR3 spans 17 amino acids. For the CDR3, the DNA is TGTGCCAGCAGTTTAATTCCGGGACAGGGGTCCACAGATACGCAGTATTTT. It yields the protein CASSLIPGQGSTDTQYF.

This clonotype appeared a few times. The V and J genes are TRBV27 and TRBJ2-3; no reliable D call. The CDR3 totals 14 residues. Germline V gene lookup returns CDR1 MNHEY and CDR2 SMNVEV (reference sequence). The V end lost 2 bases, the J end lost 2 bases, and 8 bases lay between the germline ends. This chain's CDR3 is CASSLIDYTDTQYF. CDR3 nucleotides: TGTGCCAGCAGTTTAATAGATTACACAGATACGCAGTATTTT.

The DNA of the CDR3 is TGTGCCAGCAGTTTGGTAGGCGGGAGGGACCACGAGCAGTACTTC. The encoded protein is CASSLVGGRDHEQYF. The V and J genes are TRBV12-3 or TRBV12-4 and TRBJ2-7, with 9 bases aligning to TRBD2. After removal of 3 bases from V and 5 bases from J, the junction contained 8 bases not matched to a gene. The CDR3 contains 15 residues.

This clonotype was seen a single time. The CDR3 coding sequence is TGTGCCAGCAGCTTTGCGGGTTCACCCGGGGGTGAAAAACTGTTTTTT. It encodes CASSFAGSPGGEKLFF. The chain joins TRBV7-2 to TRBJ1-4; a weak D match, TRBD1 (5 bases). V was pared by 3 bases and J by 7 bases, with 18 bases between. Per germline, CDR1 SGHTA and CDR2 FQGNSA. CDR3 length: 16 amino acids. The whole variable domain, remainder taken from reference TRBV7-2 and TRBJ1-4, is GAGVSQSPSNKVTEKGKDVELRCDPISGHTALYWYRQSLGQGLEFLIYFQGNSAPDKSGLPSDRFSAERTGGSVSTLTIQRTQQEDSAVYLCASSFAGSPGGEKLFFGSGTQLSVL.

There are many counts of this clonotype. V and J are TRBV19 and TRBJ1-2, with D possibly TRBD1 on 6 matching bases. Trimming shortened V by 6 bases and J by 6 bases, and 11 bases separated the two germline ends. This CDR3 contains 12 residues. From germline, CDR1 is LNHDA and CDR2 SQIVND (reference sequence). This CDR3 is CASRWGLDGYTF. CDR3 nucleotide sequence: TGTGCCAGTAGATGGGGGCTAGATGGCTACACCTTC.

This chain joins TRBV29-1 and TRBJ2-1, with unresolved D. CDR1 is SQVTM and CDR2 is ANQGSEA in the germline V gene. V lost 0 bases and J lost 0, with 21 bases in between. This CDR3 region has 19 residues. DNA of the CDR3: TGCAGCGTTGAAGAGTCCCTCATGTCGCCCGCCCGCTCCTACAATGAGCAGTTCTTC. Protein product: CSVEESLMSPARSYNEQFF.

This clonotype was found a few times. The chain recombines TRBV7-9 with TRBJ2-5; 10 bases are a match to TRBD2. The J call may be mistaken, given a closer DNA end match to TRBJ2-1. Germline CDR1 reads SEHNR; CDR2 reads FQNEAQ (reference sequence). The CDR3 is made up of 17 amino acids. CDR3 in DNA: TGTGCCAGCAGCCGAACTTTAGCGGGAGGAATTGGCAATGAGCAGTTCTTC. Translation: CASSRTLAGGIGNEQFF.

DNA for the CDR3: TGTGCCACCAGTGATTCATGGGCAGACAGGGGGTTGGAGACCCAGTACTTC. Translation gives CATSDSWADRGLETQYF. J is TRBJ2-5 and V is TRBV24-1, with TRBD1 identical over 9 bases. J gave up 5 bases and V 2 bases, and 11 bases lay outside the gene matches. CDR1 KGHDR and CDR2 SFDVKD come from the germline V gene. The CDR3 runs 17 residues.

V is TRBV29-1 and J is TRBJ2-7, with 11 bases lining up with TRBD1. The germline V gene encodes CDR1 SQVTM and CDR2 ANQGSEA. The ends lost 7 bases at V and 5 bases at J; junction bases unmatched: 7. The CDR3 contains 13 residues. The CDR3 loop is CSAAGQGGHEQYF. CDR3 nucleotides: TGCAGCGCCGCGGGACAGGGGGGCCACGAGCAGTACTTC.

This clonotype turned up a few times. The chain carries TRBV29-1 and TRBJ2-5; the match to TRBD2 covers 7 bases. This CDR3 has 15 residues. The germline CDR1 and CDR2 sequences are SQVTM and ANQGSEA. V lost 0 bases to trimming and J lost 1 base; unmatched junction nucleotides: 5. CDR3 residues: CSVEDYWGGQETQYF. The CDR3 region has the DNA TGCAGCGTTGAAGATTATTGGGGGGGCCAAGAGACCCAGTACTTC.

The rearrangement joins TRBV6-6 to TRBJ2-1; 9 bases match TRBD1. V lost 2 bases and J lost 10; bases outside the gene matches: 15. This CDR3 contains 17 residues. The germline gives CDR1 MNHNY, CDR2 SVGAGI (reference sequence). DNA for the CDR3: TGTGCCAGCAGTTACCCGGGACAGGGAACCCCGTTTGGCGAGCAGTTCTTC. Amino acid sequence: CASSYPGQGTPFGEQFF.

The CDR3 DNA is TGTGCCAGCAGTGAAGTCGACCTGAACACTGAAGCTTTCTTT. Protein sequence: CASSEVDLNTEAFF. This sequence joins TRBV6-1 and TRBJ1-1; D gene unclear. Germline V gene data show CDR1 as MNHNS and CDR2 as SASEGT. The CDR3 runs to 14 residues. Trimming took 1 base from V and 0 from J, leaving 6 bases between them.

This clonotype was observed a few times. The chain employs TRBV11-2 and TRBJ2-5; 8 bases line up with TRBD1. Trimming at V came to 3 bases and at J to 2 bases, leaving 8 bases not matched to a gene. The CDR3 runs 16 residues. In germline, CDR1 is SGHAT, CDR2 FQNNGV. DNA of the CDR3: TGTGCCAGCAGCTTCGTTGGACAGGGTCTACAAGAGACCCAGTACTTC. Amino acid sequence: CASSFVGQGLQETQYF.

The genes are TRBV5-1 and TRBJ1-1, with TRBD1 matching 10 bases. Per the germline V gene, CDR1 is SGHRS and CDR2 is YFSETQ. The CDR3 covers 15 residues. Germline trimming cut 3 bases from V and 7 bases from J; bases unmatched to any gene: 9. The CDR3 sequence: CASSSVRQGAREAFF. The CDR3, as DNA: TGCGCCAGCAGCTCCGTAAGACAGGGGGCGCGTGAAGCTTTCTTT.

This clonotype was seen only a few times. The rearrangement joins TRBV24-1 to TRBJ2-5; no definite D call. V lost 3 bases to trimming and J lost 5 bases, with 21 bases between them. The CDR3 covers 17 residues. Germline V gives CDR1 KGHDR, CDR2 SFDVKD. The CDR3 region has the DNA TGTGCCACCAGTGATCCGGCTCGGCCCCTTGAAGACGAGACCCAGTACTTC. Translated: CATSDPARPLEDETQYF.

This chain uses TRBV6-5 with TRBJ2-5; tentative D call: TRBD2 (5 bases). V was shortened by 0 bases and J by 3 bases, with 11 bases between the two germline ends. This CDR3 comprises 15 residues. Germline-derived CDR1 and CDR2 are MNHEY and SVGAGI. The CDR3 DNA is TGTGCCAGCAGTTACTCTTACGTCGGGAAAGAGACCCAGTACTTC. Translating gives CASSYSYVGKETQYF.